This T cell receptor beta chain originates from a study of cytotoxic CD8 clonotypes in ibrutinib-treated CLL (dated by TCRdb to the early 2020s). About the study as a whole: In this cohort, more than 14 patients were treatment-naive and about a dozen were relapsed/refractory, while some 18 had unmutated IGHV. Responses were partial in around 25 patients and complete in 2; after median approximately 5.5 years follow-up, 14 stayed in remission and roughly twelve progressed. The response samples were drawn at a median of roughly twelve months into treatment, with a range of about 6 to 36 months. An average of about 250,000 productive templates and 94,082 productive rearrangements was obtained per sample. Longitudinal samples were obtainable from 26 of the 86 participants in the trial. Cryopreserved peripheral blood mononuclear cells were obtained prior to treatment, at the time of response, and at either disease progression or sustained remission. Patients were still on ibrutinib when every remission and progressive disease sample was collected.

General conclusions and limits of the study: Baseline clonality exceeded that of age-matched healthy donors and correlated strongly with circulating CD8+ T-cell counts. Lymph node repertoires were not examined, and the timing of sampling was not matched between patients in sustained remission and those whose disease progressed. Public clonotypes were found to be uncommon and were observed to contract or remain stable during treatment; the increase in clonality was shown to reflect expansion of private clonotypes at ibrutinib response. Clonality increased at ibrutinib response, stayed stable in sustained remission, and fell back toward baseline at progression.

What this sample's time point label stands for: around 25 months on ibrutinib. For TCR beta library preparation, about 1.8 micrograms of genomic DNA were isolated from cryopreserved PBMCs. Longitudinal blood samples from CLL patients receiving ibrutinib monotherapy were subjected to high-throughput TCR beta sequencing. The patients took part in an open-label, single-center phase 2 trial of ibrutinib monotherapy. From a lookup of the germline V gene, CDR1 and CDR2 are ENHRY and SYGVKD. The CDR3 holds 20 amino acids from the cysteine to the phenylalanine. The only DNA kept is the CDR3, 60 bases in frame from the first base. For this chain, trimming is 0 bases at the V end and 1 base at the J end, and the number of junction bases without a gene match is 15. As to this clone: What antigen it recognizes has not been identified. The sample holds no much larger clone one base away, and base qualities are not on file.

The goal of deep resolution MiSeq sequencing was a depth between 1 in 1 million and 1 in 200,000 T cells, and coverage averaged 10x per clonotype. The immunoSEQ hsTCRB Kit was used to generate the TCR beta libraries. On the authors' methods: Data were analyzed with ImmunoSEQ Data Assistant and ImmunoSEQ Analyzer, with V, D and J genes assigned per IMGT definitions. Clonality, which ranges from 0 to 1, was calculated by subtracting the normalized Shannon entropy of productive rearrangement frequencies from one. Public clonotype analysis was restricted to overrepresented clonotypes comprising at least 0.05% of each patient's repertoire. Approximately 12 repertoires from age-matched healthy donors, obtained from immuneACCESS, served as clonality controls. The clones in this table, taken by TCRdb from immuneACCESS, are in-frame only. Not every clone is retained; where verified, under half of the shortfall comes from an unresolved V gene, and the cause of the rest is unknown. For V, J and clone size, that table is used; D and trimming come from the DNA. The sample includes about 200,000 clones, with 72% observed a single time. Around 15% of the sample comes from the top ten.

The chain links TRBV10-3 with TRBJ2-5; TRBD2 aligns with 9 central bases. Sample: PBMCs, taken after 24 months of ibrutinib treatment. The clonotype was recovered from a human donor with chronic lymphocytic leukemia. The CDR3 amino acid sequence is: CAISESLNPGLAELQETQYF. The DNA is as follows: TGTGCCATCAGTGAGTCCCTTAACCCGGGACTAGCAGAACTCCAAGAGACCCAGTACTTC.